These 17 T cell receptor beta chains originate from one sample sequenced in a study of T-cell memory formation after mild COVID-19. TCRdb re-derived calls from the 5' RACE reads in MiXCR, one entry per CDR3 protein. The sample consists of roughly 400,000 distinct CDR3 sequences, approximately 25% of them appearing once. The sample comprised PBMCs or a T cell subset sorted from them (not recorded which). The receptors originated from an adult woman who had mild COVID-19 (a few samples of this study predate the infection). Cell type and time point are not known.

The V and J genes are TRBV4-1 and TRBJ1-5; TRBD1 might be the D (6 bases). This CDR3 is built from 15 residues. Germline V CDR1 and CDR2: MGHRA, YSYEKL. Trimming left V 2 bases short and J 2 bases short, with 10 bases between. CDR3 sequence (DNA): TGCGCCAGCAGCCAACCCAGGACAGGCAATCAGCCCCAGCATTTT. Translated: CASSQPRTGNQPQHF.

This chain uses TRBV5-1 with TRBJ1-2, with TRBD1 matching 11 bases. The germline V gene has CDR1 SGHRS and CDR2 YFSETQ. V was clipped by 4 bases and J by 0 bases; unmatched bases: 8. This CDR3 has 17 residues. The CDR3 sequence: CASSAPGQGASNYGYTF. The DNA of the CDR3 is TGCGCCAGCAGCGCCCCAGGACAGGGGGCGTCTAACTATGGCTACACCTTC.

This clonotype turned up a few times. This chain links TRBV19 with TRBJ2-1, with 7 nucleotides matching TRBD2. The CDR3 runs to 15 residues. Germline CDR1 LNHDA, CDR2 SQIVND (reference sequence). The ends lost 6 bases at V and 8 bases at J; junction bases unmatched: 13. CDR3 residues: CASRLGGSYPDEQFF. CDR3 nucleotide sequence: TGTGCCAGTAGATTAGGCGGGAGTTACCCGGATGAGCAGTTCTTC.

This clonotype was observed a handful of times. The chain uses TRBV7-3 and TRBJ2-1; 10 nucleotides line up with TRBD1. V lost 1 base to trimming and J lost 9 bases; unmatched junction nucleotides: 12. CDR3 length: 17 amino acids. Germline-derived CDR1 and CDR2 are SGHTA and FQGTGA. CDR3 amino acids: CASSLKPGTGALGEQFF. DNA for the CDR3: TGTGCCAGCAGCTTAAAGCCGGGGACAGGGGCCTTGGGTGAGCAGTTCTTC.

This clonotype was seen a handful of times. The chain links TRBV4-1 to TRBJ1-2; 8 bases map to TRBD1. Trimming cost V 5 bases and J 7 bases; bases outside gene matches: 15. Germline lookup yields CDR1 MGHRA and CDR2 YSYEKL. The CDR3 is 16 residues long. This CDR3 is CASSEAGIKTGAGYTF. CDR3 nucleotides: TGCGCCAGCAGCGAAGCCGGAATAAAGACAGGGGCTGGCTACACCTTC.

This clonotype has just a few counts. The rearrangement uses TRBV24-1 and TRBJ2-5; possibly TRBD2 for D (5 bases). Trimming removed 7 bases from V and 4 bases from J, with 12 bases in between. In germline, CDR1 is KGHDR, CDR2 SFDVKD. The CDR3 is made up of 13 amino acids. The CDR3 DNA is TGTGCCACCAGATCATCGGAGGTAGAGACCCAGTACTTC. Translated, it gives CATRSSEVETQYF.

This clonotype was picked up one time. The chain recombines TRBV21-1 with TRBJ2-3; TRBD1 is taken as the D call from the table, unchecked against the DNA. TRBV21-1 is marked as a pseudogene. The length of the CDR3 is 16 residues. CDR3 in DNA: TGTGCCAGCAGCAACTGGGGGGGCCGCGGCACAGATACGCAGTATTTT. Its translation: CASSNWGGRGTDTQYF.

The chain carries TRBV7-2 and TRBJ2-7; D remains unclear. CDR3 length equals 11 residues. Between the trimmed V and J ends, which lost 5 bases and 4 bases, there was a span of 6 bases. From germline, CDR1 is SGHTA and CDR2 FQGNSA. The CDR3 spells CASSHRYEQYF. Here the CDR3 DNA reads TGTGCCAGCAGCCATCGATACGAGCAGTACTTC.

The chain carries TRBV10-3 and TRBJ2-1; D might be TRBD1 or TRBD2, each matching 5 bases. Germline V gene lookup returns CDR1 ENHRY and CDR2 SYGVKD. The V end was cut by 10 bases, the J end by 0 bases, with 10 bases between. The CDR3 has 13 amino acids. CDR3 in DNA: TGTGCCACCCTCGGGGCCTCCTACAATGAGCAGTTCTTC. Translated: CATLGASYNEQFF.

At least ten counts were recorded for this clonotype. Written as DNA, the CDR3 is TGTGCCATCAGTGAGTGGTGGGACCAGGTGGGCTCCTACGAGCAGTACTTC. Encoded protein: CAISEWWDQVGSYEQYF. This rearrangement joins TRBV10-3 to TRBJ2-7, with D perhaps given as TRBD1 or TRBD2 (5 bases each). V was clipped by 1 base and J by 0 bases, with 16 bases between them. In germline, CDR1 is ENHRY, CDR2 SYGVKD. The CDR3 totals 17 residues.

The CDR3, as DNA: TGTGCCAGCAGGACAGGGGGCTTCGGCACAGATACGCAGTATTTT. Its protein product is CASRTGGFGTDTQYF. The chain recombines TRBV27 with TRBJ2-3; 10 bases match TRBD1. The germline gives CDR1 MNHEY, CDR2 SMNVEV (reference sequence). The CDR3 has 15 residues. After removal of 6 bases from V and 1 base from J, the junction contained 4 bases not matched to a gene.

V is TRBV10-3 and J is TRBJ2-3; maybe TRBD2 (5 bases). V lost 3 bases, J lost 1 base, and 11 bases lay in between. The CDR3 sequence is 15 residues long. Looked up from germline, CDR1 is ENHRY and CDR2 is SYGVKD. The CDR3 DNA reads as TGTGCCATCAGTGAAAGCGGCCACGGCACAGATACGCAGTATTTT. It translates to CAISESGHGTDTQYF.

V gene TRBV14 combines with J gene TRBJ2-1, with no clear D. Germline lookup yields CDR1 SGHDN and CDR2 FVKESK. The CDR3 spans 16 residues. V shed 0 bases and J shed 8 bases, with 17 bases lying between them. The CDR3 bases are TGTGCCAGCAGCCAAGAACAAGGACCCCTTCATTATGAGCAGTTCTTC. Translating gives CASSQEQGPLHYEQFF. The full variable domain, rest sourced from reference TRBV14 and TRBJ2-1, is EAGVTQFPSHSVIEKGQTVTLRCDPISGHDNLYWYRRVMGKEIKFLLHFVKESKQDESGMPNNRFLAERTGGTYSTLKVQPAELEDSGVYFCASSQEQGPLHYEQFFGPGTRLTVL.

The CDR3 bases are TGTGCCAGCAGCTTAGTAGGGGGCCTTTCCACAGATACGCAGTATTTT. It yields the protein CASSLVGGLSTDTQYF. The J gene is TRBJ2-3, the V gene TRBV7-8; 7 positions agree with TRBD1. Germline V lookup: CDR1 SGHVS, CDR2 FQNEAQ. The CDR3 is 16 amino acids. Germline trimming cut 1 base from V and 2 bases from J; bases unmatched to any gene: 6.

This clonotype was counted only a few times. The gene calls are TRBV5-1 and TRBJ1-4, with 11 bases matching TRBD1. The germline V gene has CDR1 SGHRS and CDR2 YFSETQ. The J segment lost 8 bases and the V segment lost 0 bases, leaving 6 bases of the junction unmatched. CDR3 length equals 16 residues. CDR3 region: CASSLDLGQGGEKLFF. For the CDR3, the DNA is TGCGCCAGCAGCTTGGATTTGGGACAGGGGGGAGAAAAACTGTTTTTT.

As DNA, the CDR3 is TGTGCCAGCAGCTCGGGGGGACAGATGAACACTGAAGCTTTCTTT. Translation gives CASSSGGQMNTEAFF. The chain is built from TRBV9 and TRBJ1-1, with 7 bases that match TRBD1. J lost 0 bases, V lost 4 bases, and 6 bases had no gene match. The CDR3 runs 15 residues. CDR1 SGDLS and CDR2 YYNGEE come from the germline V gene.

This clonotype was observed a few times. The CDR3 coding sequence is TGCAGCGTCTCCCAAGGGCAGGGCTACACCTTC. Amino acid sequence: CSVSQGQGYTF. The rearrangement uses TRBV29-1 and TRBJ1-2; D gene ambiguous. The CDR3 is 11 residues long. V was trimmed by 6 bases and J by 8 bases, leaving 13 bases between them. Looked up from germline, CDR1 is SQVTM and CDR2 is ANQGSEA.